The entry that follows covers one T cell receptor (beta chain) sequence. Stable disease denoted Graves' hyperthyroidism without ophthalmopathy progression within 18 months. The data belong to a study of T cells in Graves' hyperthyroidism and ophthalmopathy. The investigators amplified TCR beta CDR3 regions from RNA transcripts. Using the HTBI primer set, a first-round RT-PCR was run on the TCR CDR3. In TCRdb, the multiplex PCR reads were re-called with MiXCR into one record per CDR3 protein. The data hold roughly 380,000 distinct CDR3 sequences, with approximately 15% observed a single time. After removal of 10 bases from V and 5 bases from J, the junction contained 11 bases not matched to a gene. CDR1 is MDHEN, CDR2 SYDVKM, per germline. This CDR3 has 15 residues.

The chain is built from TRBV28 and TRBJ2-2; 9 nucleotides align to TRBD2. Sequencing used blood. The receptor comes from a woman between 55 and 75 years old with Graves' hyperthyroidism. The CDR3 sequence is CATEGGLAGTGELFF. The CDR3 region has the DNA TGTGCCACCGAGGGGGGACTAGCTGGAACCGGGGAGCTGTTTTTT.